The 17 T cell receptor beta chains in this list originate from one sample, sequenced in a study of technical replicates of blood from a handful of donors. Produced via immunoSEQ multiplex PCR; TCRdb's table is partial and in-frame only. The table shows about 97,000 clones, with roughly 94% occurring only once. The sequenced sample consisted of T cells isolated from PBMCs. The receptors stem from a human donor in good health.

This chain links TRBV7-2 with TRBJ1-5; 8 positions match TRBD1. From germline, CDR1 is SGHTA and CDR2 FQGNSA. CDR3 length equals 15 residues. V shed 0 bases, J shed 2 bases, and the junction held 0 bases outside the gene matches. The DNA of the CDR3 is TGTGCCAGCAGCTTAGCGGGACAGGGCAATCAGCCCCAGCATTTT. The encoded protein is CASSLAGQGNQPQHF.

In this sample, this clone turned up once. The J gene is TRBJ2-7, the V gene TRBV29-1; the match to TRBD1 covers 9 bases. This CDR3 has 13 amino acids. J gave up 3 bases and V 6 bases, and 6 bases lay outside the gene matches. Germline V gives CDR1 SQVTM, CDR2 ANQGSEA. The CDR3 coding sequence is TGCAGCGTCCCGGGACAGGGCATCTACGAGCAGTACTTC. Translation: CSVPGQGIYEQYF.

The chain is built from TRBV2 and TRBJ2-7; perhaps TRBD1 as D (5 bases). This CDR3 is 15 amino acids long. Germline V gene sequence: CDR1 SNHLY, CDR2 FYNNEI. With 3 bases removed from V and 6 bases from J, the gap between germline ends came to 18 bases. For the CDR3, the DNA is TGTGCCAGCAGTGAGGGGCCCATCCAAATTGGCGAGCAGTACTTC. Amino acids: CASSEGPIQIGEQYF.

The CDR3 DNA follows: TGTGCTAGTGCCCTGGACACACCATACGAGCAGTACTTC. Translating it yields CASALDTPYEQYF. The rearrangement uses TRBV12-5 and TRBJ2-7; weak D call: TRBD1 (5 bases). Germline V gives CDR1 LGHNT, CDR2 FRNRAP. This CDR3 contains 13 residues. V gave up 7 bases and J gave up 4 bases, with 14 bases separating them.

The chain carries TRBV11-2 and TRBJ2-7; 9 positions agree with TRBD2. The germline CDR1 and CDR2 sequences are SGHAT and FQNNGV. This CDR3 is 13 amino acids long. Losses at the gene ends were 6 bases for V and 5 bases for J; bases not matched to a gene: 5. The CDR3 nucleotides read TGTGCCAGCAGGGCGGGAGGGCCCGACGAGCAGTACTTC. It encodes CASRAGGPDEQYF.

A single count supports this clone. J is TRBJ1-4 and V is TRBV27; D may be TRBD1 (6 bases). This CDR3 has 15 amino acids. The germline CDR1 and CDR2 sequences are MNHEY and SMNVEV (reference sequence). Trimming removed 4 bases from V and 10 bases from J, with 19 bases in between. The CDR3 protein is CASSWGGPGVGKLFF. CDR3 coding DNA: TGTGCCAGCAGTTGGGGCGGGCCAGGGGTTGGAAAACTGTTTTTT.

V usage is TRBV5-1 and J usage is TRBJ1-3; D remains unclear. V lost 0 bases, J lost 2 bases, and 9 bases lay in between. Per germline, CDR1 SGHRS and CDR2 YFSETQ. The CDR3 is 15 residues long. Here the CDR3 reads CASSLDRGAGNTIYF. The CDR3 coding sequence is TGCGCCAGCAGCTTGGATCGGGGAGCTGGAAACACCATATATTTT.

The chain joins TRBV28 to TRBJ2-5; 8 bases line up with TRBD1. Germline-derived CDR1 and CDR2 are MDHEN and SYDVKM. This CDR3 is 13 amino acids long. The V segment lost 6 bases and the J segment 4 bases; nucleotides outside the gene matches: 4. CDR3 coding DNA: TGTGCCAGCAGACGGACAGGGATAGAGACCCAGTACTTC. Protein: CASRRTGIETQYF.

The V and J genes are TRBV2 and TRBJ1-5; a weak D match, TRBD1 (6 bases). Germline assignment: CDR1 SNHLY and CDR2 FYNNEI. This CDR3 spans 16 amino acids. V lost 6 bases, J lost 3 bases, and 18 bases lay in between. CDR3: CASSELPGQPNQPQHF. CDR3 nucleotides: TGTGCCAGCAGCGAGTTACCGGGACAACCCAATCAGCCCCAGCATTTT.

This sequence joins TRBV10-3 and TRBJ2-5; 7 bases match TRBD1. V shed 6 bases and J 2 bases; nucleotides not matched to a gene: 9. The CDR3 is 15 amino acids. The V gene's germline CDR1 is ENHRY and CDR2 SYGVKD. The CDR3 DNA reads TGTGCCATCAGAGAGGACAGGTCTGGGCAAGAGACCCAGTACTTC. It translates to CAIREDRSGQETQYF.

The J gene is TRBJ1-5, the V gene TRBV28; D is undetermined. The CDR3 extends over 14 amino acids. V was shortened by 6 bases and J by 0 bases, with 9 bases between the two germline ends. CDR1 and CDR2 (germline): MDHEN, SYDVKM. The CDR3: CASRGRDSNQPQHF. CDR3 DNA sequence: TGTGCCAGCAGAGGACGGGATAGCAATCAGCCCCAGCATTTT.

The count of this clone is one. The chain joins TRBV6-5 to TRBJ2-1, with 10 bases lining up with TRBD2. This CDR3 comprises 16 residues. Germline CDR1 reads MNHEY; CDR2 reads SVGAGI. J was trimmed by 7 bases and V by 1 base; bases with no gene match: 7. The CDR3 DNA reads as TGTGCCAGCAGTTACTTCCCGACTAGCGGGTATAATGAGCAGTTCTTC. It codes for CASSYFPTSGYNEQFF.

J is TRBJ1-1 and V is TRBV6-1; perhaps TRBD1 as D (5 bases). The V gene's germline CDR1 is MNHNS and CDR2 SASEGT. The CDR3 loop spans 11 amino acids. V lost 6 bases to trimming and J lost 6 bases, with 8 bases between them. The CDR3 region is CASSRGAEAFF. In DNA form, the CDR3 reads TGTGCCAGCAGCCGGGGGGCTGAAGCTTTCTTT.

The chain employs TRBV9 and TRBJ2-5; the D is unclear. Trimming left V 4 bases short and J 3 bases short, with 13 bases between. From germline, CDR1 is SGDLS and CDR2 YYNGEE. The CDR3 is 14 residues long. The CDR3 DNA follows: TGTGCCAGCAGCCCCCTAAGCGAGGAAGAGACCCAGTACTTC. The encoded protein is CASSPLSEEETQYF. The full variable domain, rest sourced from reference TRBV9 and TRBJ2-5, is DSGVTQTPKHLITATGQRVTLRCSPRSGDLSVYWYQQSLDQGLQFLIQYYNGEERAKGNILERFSAQQFPDLHSELNLSSLELGDSALYFCASSPLSEEETQYFGPGTRLLVL.

The chain carries TRBV7-6 and TRBJ2-3, with 9 positions matching TRBD1. The germline V gene encodes CDR1 SGHVS and CDR2 FNYEAQ. V dropped 4 bases and J dropped 6; count of bases not matched to a gene: 17. This CDR3 region has 18 residues. The CDR3 is CASSYAASGTGIADTQYF. The CDR3, as DNA: TGTGCCAGCAGCTACGCCGCCTCCGGGACAGGGATAGCGGATACGCAGTATTTT. Full variable domain (rest looked up from reference TRBV7-6 and TRBJ2-3): GAGVSQSPRYKVTKRGQDVALRCDPISGHVSLYWYRQALGQGPEFLTYFNYEAQQDKSGLPNDRFSAERPEGSISTLTIQRTEQRDSAMYRCASSYAASGTGIADTQYFGPGTRLTVL.

The chain links TRBV11-3 to TRBJ2-3; TRBD2 is a possible D gene (6 bases). Looked up from germline, CDR1 is SGHNT and CDR2 is YENEEA. Trimming cost V 1 base and J 1 base, with 15 bases left between them. CDR3 length equals 17 residues. CDR3 sequence (DNA): TGTGCCAGCAGCTTAGGGGCAGGGCCGGGAGGCACAGATACGCAGTATTTT. Translating gives CASSLGAGPGGTDTQYF.

This chain uses TRBV7-2 with TRBJ2-7; possibly TRBD2 for D (6 bases). The V gene's germline CDR1 is SGHTA and CDR2 FQGNSA. V was pared by 1 base and J by 4 bases, with 14 bases between. The CDR3 has 15 amino acids. This CDR3 is CASSLDSGSMYEQYF. The DNA of the CDR3 is TGTGCCAGCAGCTTAGACTCCGGGAGTATGTACGAGCAGTACTTC.